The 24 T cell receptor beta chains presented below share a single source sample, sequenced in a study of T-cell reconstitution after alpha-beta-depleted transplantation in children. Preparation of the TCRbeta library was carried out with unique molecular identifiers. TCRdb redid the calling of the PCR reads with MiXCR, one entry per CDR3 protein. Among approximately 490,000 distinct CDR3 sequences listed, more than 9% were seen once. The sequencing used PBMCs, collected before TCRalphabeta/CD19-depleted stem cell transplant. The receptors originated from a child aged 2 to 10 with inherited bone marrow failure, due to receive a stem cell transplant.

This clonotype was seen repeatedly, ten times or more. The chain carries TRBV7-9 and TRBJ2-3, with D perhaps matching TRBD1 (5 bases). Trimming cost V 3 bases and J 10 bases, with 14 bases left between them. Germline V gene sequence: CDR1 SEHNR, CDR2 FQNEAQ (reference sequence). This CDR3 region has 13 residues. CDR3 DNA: TGTGCCAGCAGCTTCCCGGACACCTCATCGCAGTATTTT. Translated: CASSFPDTSSQYF.

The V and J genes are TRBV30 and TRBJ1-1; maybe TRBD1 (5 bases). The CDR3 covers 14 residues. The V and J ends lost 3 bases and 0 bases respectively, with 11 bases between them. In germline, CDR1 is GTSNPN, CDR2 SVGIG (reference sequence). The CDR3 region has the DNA TGTGCCTGGAGGTCAGGGAACCTGAACACTGAAGCTTTCTTT. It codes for CAWRSGNLNTEAFF.

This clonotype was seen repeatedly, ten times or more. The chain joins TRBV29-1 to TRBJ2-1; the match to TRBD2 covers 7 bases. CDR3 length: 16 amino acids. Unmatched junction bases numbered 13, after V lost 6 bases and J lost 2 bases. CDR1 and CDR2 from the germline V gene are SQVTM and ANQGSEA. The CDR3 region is CSVTPIAGQAYNEQFF. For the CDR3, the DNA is TGCAGCGTAACCCCTATAGCGGGCCAGGCCTACAATGAGCAGTTCTTC.

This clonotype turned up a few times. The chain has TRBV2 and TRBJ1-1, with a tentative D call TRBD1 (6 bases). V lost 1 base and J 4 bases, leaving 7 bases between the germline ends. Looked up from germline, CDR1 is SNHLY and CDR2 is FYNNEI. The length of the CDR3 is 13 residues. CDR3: CASSEEGGTEAFF. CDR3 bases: TGTGCCAGCAGTGAAGAAGGGGGCACTGAAGCTTTCTTT.

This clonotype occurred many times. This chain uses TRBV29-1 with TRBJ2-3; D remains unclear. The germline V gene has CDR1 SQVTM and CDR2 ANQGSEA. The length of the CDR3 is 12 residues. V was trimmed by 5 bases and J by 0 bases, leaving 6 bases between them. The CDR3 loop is CSVCQSTDTQYF. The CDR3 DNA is TGCAGCGTTTGCCAGAGCACAGATACGCAGTATTTT.

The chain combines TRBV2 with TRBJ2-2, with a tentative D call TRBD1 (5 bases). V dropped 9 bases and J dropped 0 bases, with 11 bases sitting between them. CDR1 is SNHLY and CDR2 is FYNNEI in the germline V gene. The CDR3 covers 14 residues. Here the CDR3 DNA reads TGTGCCAGTACGAGACAGCCGAACACCGGGGAGCTGTTTTTT. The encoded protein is CASTRQPNTGELFF.

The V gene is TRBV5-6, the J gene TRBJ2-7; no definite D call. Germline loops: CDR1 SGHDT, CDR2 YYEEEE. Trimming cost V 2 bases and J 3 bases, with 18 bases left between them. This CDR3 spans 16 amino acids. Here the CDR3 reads CASSFRQTFGLYEQYF. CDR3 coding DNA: TGTGCCAGCAGCTTTCGTCAGACTTTTGGGCTCTACGAGCAGTACTTC.

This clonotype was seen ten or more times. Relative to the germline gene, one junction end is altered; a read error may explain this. The chain's CDR3 is CASSLPRDRGEKFF. DNA for the CDR3: TGTGCCAGCAGTTTACCCCGGGACAGGGGTGAGAAGTTCTTC. V and J are TRBV12-3 or TRBV12-4 and TRBJ2-1, with 10 bases identical to TRBD1. CDR3 length: 14 residues.

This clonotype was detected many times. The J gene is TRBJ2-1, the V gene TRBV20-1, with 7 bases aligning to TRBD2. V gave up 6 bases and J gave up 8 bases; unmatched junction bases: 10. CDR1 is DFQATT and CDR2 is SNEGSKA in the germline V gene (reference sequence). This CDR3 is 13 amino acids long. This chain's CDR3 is CSARSGTFYEQFF. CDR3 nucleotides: TGCAGTGCCAGAAGCGGGACGTTCTATGAGCAGTTCTTC.

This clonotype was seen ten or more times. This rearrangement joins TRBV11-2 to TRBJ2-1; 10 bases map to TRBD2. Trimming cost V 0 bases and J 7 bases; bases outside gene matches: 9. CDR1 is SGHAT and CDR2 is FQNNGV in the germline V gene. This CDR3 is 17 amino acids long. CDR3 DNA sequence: TGTGCCAGCAGCTTAGATCGGTTACTAGCGGGACTAAATGAGCAGTTCTTC. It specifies CASSLDRLLAGLNEQFF.

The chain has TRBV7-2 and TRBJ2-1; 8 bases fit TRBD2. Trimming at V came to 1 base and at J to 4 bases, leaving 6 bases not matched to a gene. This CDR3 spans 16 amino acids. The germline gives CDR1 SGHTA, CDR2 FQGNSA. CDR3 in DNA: TGTGCCAGCAGCTTAGGCGGGGGGCCCTATTACAATGAGCAGTTCTTC. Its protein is CASSLGGGPYYNEQFF. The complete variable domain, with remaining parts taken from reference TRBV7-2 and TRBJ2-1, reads GAGVSQSPSNKVTEKGKDVELRCDPISGHTALYWYRQSLGQGLEFLIYFQGNSAPDKSGLPSDRFSAERTGGSVSTLTIQRTQQEDSAVYLCASSLGGGPYYNEQFFGPGTRLTVL.

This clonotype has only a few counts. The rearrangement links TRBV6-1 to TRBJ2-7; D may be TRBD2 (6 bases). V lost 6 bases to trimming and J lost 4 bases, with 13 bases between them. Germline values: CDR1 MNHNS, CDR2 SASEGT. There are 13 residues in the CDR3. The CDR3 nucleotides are TGTGCCAGCAGCGGCCCAGGGAGGTACGAGCAGTACTTC. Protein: CASSGPGRYEQYF.

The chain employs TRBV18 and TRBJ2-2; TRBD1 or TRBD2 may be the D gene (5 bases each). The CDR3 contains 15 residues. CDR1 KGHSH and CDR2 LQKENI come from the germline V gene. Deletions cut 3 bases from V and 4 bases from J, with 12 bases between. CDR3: CASSPRDDGTGELFF. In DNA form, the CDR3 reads TGTGCCAGCTCACCCAGGGACGATGGCACCGGGGAGCTGTTTTTT.

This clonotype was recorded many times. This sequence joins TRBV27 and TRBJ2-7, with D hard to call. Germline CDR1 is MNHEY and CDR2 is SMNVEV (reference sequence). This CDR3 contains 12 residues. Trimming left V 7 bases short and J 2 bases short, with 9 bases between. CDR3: CASIEVTYEQYF. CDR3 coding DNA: TGTGCCAGCATCGAGGTTACCTACGAGCAGTACTTC.

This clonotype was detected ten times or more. DNA of the CDR3: TGTGCCAGCAGCCCCGGGGGCGGGAGAACGGAGACCCAGTACTTC. This gives the protein CASSPGGGRTETQYF. The V gene is TRBV2, the J gene TRBJ2-5, with D possibly matching TRBD2 (7 bases). The CDR3 sequence is 15 residues long. V was trimmed by 6 bases and J by 5 bases, leaving 19 bases between them. Germline V gene data show CDR1 as SNHLY and CDR2 as FYNNEI.

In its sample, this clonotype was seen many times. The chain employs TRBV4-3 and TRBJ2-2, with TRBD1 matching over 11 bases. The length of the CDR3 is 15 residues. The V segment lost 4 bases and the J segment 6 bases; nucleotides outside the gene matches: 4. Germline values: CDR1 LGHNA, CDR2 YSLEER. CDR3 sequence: CASSPDRGRPGELFF. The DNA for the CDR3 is TGCGCCAGCAGCCCGGACAGGGGGCGACCCGGGGAGCTGTTTTTT.

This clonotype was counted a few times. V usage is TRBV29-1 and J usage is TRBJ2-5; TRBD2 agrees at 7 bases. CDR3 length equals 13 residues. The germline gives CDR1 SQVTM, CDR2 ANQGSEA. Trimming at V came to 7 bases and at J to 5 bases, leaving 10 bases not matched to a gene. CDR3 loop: CSGTSDAYETQYF. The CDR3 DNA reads TGCAGCGGGACTAGTGATGCGTATGAGACCCAGTACTTC.

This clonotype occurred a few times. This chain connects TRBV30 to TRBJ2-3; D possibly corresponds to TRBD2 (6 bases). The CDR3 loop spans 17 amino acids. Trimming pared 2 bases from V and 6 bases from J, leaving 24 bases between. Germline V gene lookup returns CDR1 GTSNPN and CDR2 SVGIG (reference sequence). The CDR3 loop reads CAWSLASDHVGTDTQYF. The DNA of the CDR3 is TGTGCCTGGAGTCTGGCTAGCGATCATGTTGGGACGGATACGCAGTATTTT.

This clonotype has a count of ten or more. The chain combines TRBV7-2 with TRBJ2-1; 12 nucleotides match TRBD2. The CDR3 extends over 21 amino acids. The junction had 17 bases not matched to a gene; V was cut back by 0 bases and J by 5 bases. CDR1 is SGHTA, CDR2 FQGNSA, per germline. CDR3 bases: TGTGCCAGCAGCTTAGCGGGTTGGCCCGAGCTAGCGGGAGGGCCGCACAATGAGCAGTTCTTC. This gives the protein CASSLAGWPELAGGPHNEQFF.

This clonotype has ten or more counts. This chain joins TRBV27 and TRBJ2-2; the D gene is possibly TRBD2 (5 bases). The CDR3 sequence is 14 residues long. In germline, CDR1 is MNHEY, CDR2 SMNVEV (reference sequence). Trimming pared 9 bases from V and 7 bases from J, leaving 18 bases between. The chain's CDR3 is CASSPGGSGGELFF. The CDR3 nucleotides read TGTGCCAGTAGTCCGGGCGGGTCCGGCGGGGAGCTGTTTTTT.

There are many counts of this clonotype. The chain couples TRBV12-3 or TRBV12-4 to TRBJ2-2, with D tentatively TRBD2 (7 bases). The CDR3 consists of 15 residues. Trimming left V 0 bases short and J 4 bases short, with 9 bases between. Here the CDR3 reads CASSLAGGATGELFF. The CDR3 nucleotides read TGTGCCAGCAGTTTAGCAGGGGGGGCCACCGGGGAGCTGTTTTTT.

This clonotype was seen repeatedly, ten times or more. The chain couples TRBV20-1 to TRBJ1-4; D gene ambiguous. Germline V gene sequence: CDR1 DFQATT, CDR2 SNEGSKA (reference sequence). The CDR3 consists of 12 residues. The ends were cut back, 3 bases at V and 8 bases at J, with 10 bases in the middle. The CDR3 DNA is TGCAGTGCTAGTACGAAAGGGGAAAAACTGTTTTTT. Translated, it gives CSASTKGEKLFF.

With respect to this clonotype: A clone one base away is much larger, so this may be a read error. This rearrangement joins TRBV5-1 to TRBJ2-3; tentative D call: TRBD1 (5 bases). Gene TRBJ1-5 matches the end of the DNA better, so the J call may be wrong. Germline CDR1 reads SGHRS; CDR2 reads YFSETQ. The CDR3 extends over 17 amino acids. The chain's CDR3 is CASSSTSGGTRTDTQHF. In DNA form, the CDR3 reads TGCGCCAGCAGCTCCACCTCCGGGGGGACTCGAACAGATACGCAGCATTTT.

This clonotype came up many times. This chain's CDR3 is CASSLVTSGRGTQYF. The CDR3 DNA reads TGTGCCAGCAGCTTGGTGACTAGCGGGCGCGGGACCCAGTACTTC. V gene TRBV7-9 combines with J gene TRBJ2-5; TRBD2 matches 10 bases. V was clipped by 3 bases and J by 7 bases; unmatched bases: 8. CDR3 length equals 15 residues. Germline values: CDR1 SEHNR, CDR2 FQNEAQ (reference sequence). The complete variable domain, with remaining parts taken from reference TRBV7-9 and TRBJ2-5, reads DTGVSQNPRHKITKRGQNVTFRCDPISEHNRLYWYRQTLGQGPEFLTYFQNEAQLEKSRLLSDRFSAERPKGSFSTLEIQRTEQGDSAMYLCASSLVTSGRGTQYFGPGTRLLVL.